One and the same sample provided the 17 T cell receptor beta chains below, sequenced in a study of beta chain features in type 1 diabetes. Expressed TCRB transcripts were sequenced after all isolated RNA was converted to cDNA. Some clones are missing from TCRdb's copy, which holds only in-frame ones; the method was immunoSEQ multiplex PCR. The table lists about 180,000 clones, about 13% of them singletons, with approximately 0.64% in the top ten. Specimen: central memory CD4+ T cells from blood. These receptors were taken from a woman between 18 and 29 years old in good health.

There are a few counts of this clone. This specimen includes other DNA sequences encoding the same CDR3. The V gene is TRBV5-1, the J gene TRBJ2-1, with 8 bases fitting TRBD2. V was pared by 1 base and J by 5 bases, with 5 bases of the junction left unmatched. Germline CDR1 and CDR2: SGHRS and YFSETQ. This CDR3 comprises 15 residues. The CDR3 region is CASSLRLAGDNEQFF. Here the CDR3 DNA reads TGCGCCAGCAGCTTGCGCCTAGCGGGTGACAATGAGCAGTTCTTC.

V is TRBV11-2 and J is TRBJ2-1; 7 bases match TRBD1. J was trimmed by 0 bases and V by 6 bases; bases with no gene match: 5. CDR3 size: 15 residues. The germline V gene has CDR1 SGHAT and CDR2 FQNNGV. The CDR3 is CASRPDRSSYNEQFF. CDR3 bases: TGTGCCAGCAGACCGGACAGGAGCTCCTACAATGAGCAGTTCTTC.

V and J are TRBV4-1 and TRBJ1-2, with TRBD1 as a possible D gene (6 bases). The CDR3 spans 14 residues. The V gene lost 3 bases and the J gene lost 6 bases, with 14 bases spanning the gap. CDR1 and CDR2 (germline): MGHRA, YSYEKL. CDR3 DNA sequence: TGCGCCAGCAGCCAGATCTCGGGGGGCGATGGCTACACCTTC. It specifies CASSQISGGDGYTF.

J is TRBJ2-7 and V is TRBV7-8; D is perhaps TRBD1 (5 bases). There are 14 residues in the CDR3. Germline CDR1 SGHVS, CDR2 FQNEAQ. Trimming removed 5 bases at V and 2 bases at J, with 13 bases between. CDR3 bases: TGTGCCAGCAGCCCAAGGGGTGTCGCCTACGAGCAGTACTTC. It is translated as CASSPRGVAYEQYF.

The V gene is TRBV5-1, the J gene TRBJ2-6, with D perhaps matching TRBD1 (5 bases). Trimming removed 6 bases from V and 4 bases from J, with 11 bases in between. The germline gives CDR1 SGHRS, CDR2 YFSETQ. The CDR3 length is 14 residues. In DNA form, the CDR3 reads TGCGCCAGCAAGTGGGGCTGGGGGGCCAACGTCCTGACTTTC. Residues: CASKWGWGANVLTF.

This clone was counted between two and nine times. The V call is TRBV5-1, the J call TRBJ1-1, with a tentative D call TRBD1 (5 bases). The ends were cut back, 0 bases at V and 5 bases at J, with 5 bases in the middle. This CDR3 contains 12 residues. The germline V gene has CDR1 SGHRS and CDR2 YFSETQ. This chain's CDR3 is CASSLDRTEAFF. The CDR3 DNA sequence: TGCGCCAGCAGCTTGGACAGGACTGAAGCTTTCTTT.

The chain employs TRBV5-1 and TRBJ2-7; D might be TRBD1 (5 bases). CDR3 length: 15 amino acids. V was cut by 5 bases and J by 5 bases, with 20 bases left in between. Germline loops: CDR1 SGHRS, CDR2 YFSETQ. CDR3 loop: CASRPGRAVVDEQYF. CDR3 bases: TGCGCCAGCAGGCCGGGCAGGGCCGTTGTAGACGAGCAGTACTTC.

This clone was detected a few times. The chain couples TRBV28 to TRBJ2-2; possibly TRBD1 for D (8 bases). CDR1 is MDHEN, CDR2 SYDVKM, per germline. CDR3 length equals 14 residues. The V end lost 9 bases, the J end lost 3 bases, and 14 bases lay between the germline ends. Here the CDR3 DNA reads TGTGCCAGTGCACAGGGGGGGGACACCGGGGAGCTGTTTTTT. Translation: CASAQGGDTGELFF.

The chain is built from TRBV11-2 and TRBJ2-7, with TRBD2 matching over 8 bases. V trimming: 5 bases; J trimming: 7 bases; junction bases outside the gene matches: 16. The CDR3 is 16 residues long. The V gene's germline CDR1 is SGHAT and CDR2 FQNNGV. The CDR3, as DNA: TGTGCCAGCAGCATTCCCTTAGCGGGATGGCGGCGGGAGCAGTACTTC. Its protein product is CASSIPLAGWRREQYF.

This rearrangement joins TRBV5-1 to TRBJ2-1, with a possible D match to TRBD1 (6 bases). V lost 1 base and J 5 bases, leaving 13 bases between the germline ends. The length of the CDR3 is 15 residues. Germline-derived CDR1 and CDR2 are SGHRS and YFSETQ. CDR3 in amino acids: CASSLPQGFNNEQFF. CDR3 bases: TGCGCCAGCAGCTTGCCCCAGGGGTTCAACAATGAGCAGTTCTTC. Together with reference TRBV5-1 and TRBJ2-1, the CDR3 gives the full variable domain: KAGVTQTPRYLIKTRGQQVTLSCSPISGHRSVSWYQQTPGQGLQFLFEYFSETQRNKGNFPGRFSGRQFSNSRSEMNVSTLELGDSALYLCASSLPQGFNNEQFFGPGTRLTVL.

This clone appeared many times. V and J are TRBV5-1 and TRBJ2-2; D perhaps matches TRBD1 (5 bases). The germline gives CDR1 SGHRS, CDR2 YFSETQ. This CDR3 has 17 amino acids. The ends were cut back, 0 bases at V and 5 bases at J, with 17 bases in the middle. The CDR3 sequence: CASSLAEVREKTGELFF. The CDR3 DNA reads TGCGCCAGCAGCTTGGCCGAGGTCAGGGAAAAGACCGGGGAGCTGTTTTTT.

This clone appeared a few times. The chain's CDR3 is CASSAGVGQGSYEQYF. Here the CDR3 DNA reads TGTGCCAGCAGCGCGGGCGTGGGACAGGGGAGCTACGAGCAGTACTTC. The V call is TRBV5-6, the J call TRBJ2-7; 10 bases are shared with TRBD1. The V gene's germline CDR1 is SGHDT and CDR2 YYEEEE. The CDR3 is 16 residues long. The junction had 10 bases not matched to a gene; V was cut back by 4 bases and J by 3 bases. The whole variable domain, filled in from reference TRBV5-6 and TRBJ2-7, reads DAGVTQSPTHLIKTRGQQVTLRCSPKSGHDTVSWYQQALGQGPQFIFQYYEEEERQRGNFPDRFSGHQFPNYSSELNVNALLLGDSALYLCASSAGVGQGSYEQYFGPGTRLTVT.

This clone showed up just a few times. The chain carries TRBV9 and TRBJ2-1; TRBD2 is a possible D gene (6 bases). Trimming cost V 4 bases and J 4 bases, with 9 bases left between them. The CDR3 totals 13 residues. Germline CDR1 reads SGDLS; CDR2 reads YYNGEE. CDR3 nucleotide sequence: TGTGCCAGCAGCAGAGGGACTTACAATGAGCAGTTCTTC. Translating it yields CASSRGTYNEQFF.

The rearrangement joins TRBV4-2 to TRBJ2-2; 9 nucleotides match TRBD2. Germline CDR1 LGHNA, CDR2 YNFKEQ. Trimming at V came to 0 bases and at J to 4 bases, leaving 3 bases not matched to a gene. The CDR3 consists of 16 residues. In DNA form, the CDR3 reads TGTGCCAGCAGCCAAGAACATAGCGGGGGCACCGGGGAGCTGTTTTTT. The encoded protein is CASSQEHSGGTGELFF.

There are a few counts of this clone. The J gene is TRBJ2-7, the V gene TRBV5-1, with 8 bases matching TRBD1. Germline trimming cut 4 bases from V and 2 bases from J; bases unmatched to any gene: 5. Germline assignment: CDR1 SGHRS and CDR2 YFSETQ. CDR3 length: 14 residues. CDR3 protein: CASSRGQEAYEQYF. The CDR3 DNA reads as TGCGCCAGCAGCCGGGGACAGGAAGCCTACGAGCAGTACTTC.

This clone has a handful of counts. The junction departs from germline at one end; a sequencing error may be responsible. The V gene is TRBV2, the J gene TRBJ1-2; 7 nucleotides match TRBD1. This CDR3 is built from 13 residues. Germline-derived CDR1 and CDR2 are SNHLY and FYNNEI. The CDR3: CASREDRVNGYTF. The CDR3, as DNA: TGTGCCAGCAGGGAAGACAGGGTCAATGGCTACACCTTC.

This clone has only a few counts. This rearrangement joins TRBV5-1 to TRBJ1-2; 7 nucleotides match TRBD1. The germline V gene encodes CDR1 SGHRS and CDR2 YFSETQ. This CDR3 has 15 amino acids. The ends lost 4 bases at V and 0 bases at J; junction bases unmatched: 6. The CDR3 loop reads CASSRGTETNYGYTF. The DNA of the CDR3 is TGCGCCAGCAGCAGGGGGACAGAAACTAACTATGGCTACACCTTC.